The 2 T cell receptor beta chains below come from one sample, sequenced in a study of early T cells in non-severe SARS-CoV-2 infection (dated by TCRdb to about 2021). The method was 5' RACE. TCRdb records NextSeq 500 as the sequencer. TCRdb trimmed the raw reads at Q25, called clones with MiXCR and kept productive beta chains. A single entry per CDR3 protein holds the most common genes and DNA from its merged rows. Here the sample has about 57,000 distinct CDR3 sequences; about 10% occur a single time. The ten largest make up 8.6% of the sample. Sequencing input: whole blood. The source is an adult who was a healthcare worker with PCR-confirmed SARS-CoV-2 infection or an uninfected control (not recorded which).

This clonotype was observed many times. This chain joins TRBV7-9 and TRBJ2-1; D gene uncertain. The germline gives CDR1 SEHNR, CDR2 FQNEAQ (reference sequence). The CDR3 length is 14 residues. The V and J ends lost 5 bases and 6 bases respectively, with 14 bases between them. The CDR3 bases are TGTGCCAGCAGCGTACGTGGAACACCCAATGAGCAGTTCTTC. It encodes CASSVRGTPNEQFF. The full variable domain, its missing parts supplied by reference TRBV7-9 and TRBJ2-1, is DTGVSQNPRHKITKRGQNVTFRCDPISEHNRLYWYRQTLGQGPEFLTYFQNEAQLEKSRLLSDRFSAERPKGSFSTLEIQRTEQGDSAMYLCASSVRGTPNEQFFGPGTRLTVL.

This clonotype was detected many times. The chain's CDR3 is CASVRGGYSSYEQYF. In DNA form, the CDR3 reads TGTGCCAGCGTCCGAGGGGGTTATAGCTCCTACGAGCAGTACTTC. The gene calls are TRBV7-2 and TRBJ2-7; a weak D match, TRBD1 (6 bases). Trimming shortened V by 8 bases and J by 0 bases, and 17 bases separated the two germline ends. In germline, CDR1 is SGHTA, CDR2 FQGNSA. The CDR3 length is 15 residues.